This TCR beta chain was identified during a study of beta chain features in type 1 diabetes. Germline loops: CDR1 SGHAT, CDR2 FQNNGV. The CDR3 covers 12 residues. The germline V and J ends were trimmed by 8 bases and 8 bases, with 12 bases remaining between them. cDNA synthesis used the whole RNA isolate, giving expressed TCRB sequences. Only in-frame clones appear in the TCRdb table, and some are missing; sequencing was by immunoSEQ multiplex PCR. The table lists about 250,000 clones, around an eighth of them singletons. The chain links TRBV11-2 to TRBJ1-4, with D hard to call. This TCR was sampled from a woman aged 40 to 50 in good health. Material: naive CD4+ T cells from blood. The CDR3 coding sequence is TGTGCCAGCCGCAGCGTTCGGGAAAAACTGTTTTTT. It codes for CASRSVREKLFF.